This TCR beta chain was recorded in a study of beta chain features in type 1 diabetes. Points from the study as a whole: Among all four CD4+ subsets, Type 1 diabetes patients had TCRB CDR3s that were moderately but significantly shorter. Amplification by PCR could prefer shorter templates, with the same effect in patients and controls.

Every single donor gave one heparinised blood draw, and these averaged about 120 mL. Points on this clone: The antigen is not known.

The CDR3 contains 15 residues. Germline values: CDR1 SGHRS, CDR2 YFSETQ. Trimming pared 0 bases from V and 4 bases from J, leaving 11 bases between. The entirety of the isolated RNA underwent reverse transcription, so expressed TCRB transcripts were sequenced. The table came from immunoSEQ multiplex PCR; TCRdb's copy has only in-frame clones and leaves some out. This sample has roughly 50,000 clones; under 60% occur once, and the top ten carry 2.6%. This clonotype was obtained from a woman in her thirties or forties with type 1 diabetes. Sequencing input: Tregs from blood. This sequence joins TRBV5-1 and TRBJ2-1; a possible D gene is TRBD2 (6 bases). The CDR3 here is CASSLETGLYNEQFF. The CDR3 DNA reads as TGCGCCAGCAGCTTGGAAACCGGACTATACAATGAGCAGTTCTTC.